The rows below give T cell receptor beta chains drawn from one sample of a study of chemoradiotherapy in HPV16-positive cancers. Sequenced by immunoSEQ multiplex PCR; TCRdb stores in-frame clones only, minus some. Here the sample spans approximately 27,000 clones, around four fifths being singletons. This sample comprised blood, obtained from a patient who underwent chemoradiotherapy. The source of these receptors is a human donor with HPV-associated anogenital cancer. Both conserved end residues are part of each CDR3. D genes are given only for firm matches. Clone size appears in some rows only: once, few, many, or a class for an expanded clone.

d_gene | j_gene | abundance | v_gene | CDR3aa | CDR3nt
TRBD1 | TRBJ1-2 | NA | TRBV19 | CAGWDSSNYGYTF | TGTGCCGGTTGGGACAGCTCTAACTATGGCTACACCTTC
TRBD2 | TRBJ2-2 | NA | TRBV7-9 | CASSFTSGVARDTGELFF | TGTGCCAGCAGCTTTACTAGCGGGGTGGCGAGGGACACCGGGGAGCTGTTTTTT
TRBD1 | TRBJ1-1 | once | TRBV25-1 | CASRQGQWITEAFF | TGTGCCAGCAGACAGGGACAGTGGATCACTGAAGCTTTCTTT
TRBD2 | TRBJ2-3 | NA | TRBV5-4 | CASSLGTSGGIQPTDTQYF | TGTGCCAGCAGCTTAGGGACTAGCGGGGGGATACAACCCACAGATACGCAGTATTTT
NA | TRBJ1-2 | NA | TRBV5-6 | CASSPLQTNYGYTF | TGTGCCAGCAGCCCCCTACAGACTAACTATGGCTACACCTTC
TRBD1 | TRBJ1-1 | NA | TRBV28 | CASSLTGGMESEAFF | TGTGCCAGCAGTTTGACAGGGGGCATGGAAAGTGAAGCTTTCTTT
NA | TRBJ1-6 | once | TRBV6-4 | CARGWQSSYNSPLHF | TGTGCCAGGGGGTGGCAGAGCTCCTATAATTCACCCCTCCACTTT
TRBD1 | TRBJ2-5 | NA | TRBV11-3 | CASSLTFGTAETQYF | TGTGCCAGCAGCTTAACATTCGGGACAGCAGAGACCCAGTACTTC
NA | TRBJ1-1 | NA | TRBV18 | CASSPGGGDTEAFF | TGTGCCAGCTCACCCGGGGGAGGGGACACTGAAGCTTTCTTT
TRBD1 | TRBJ1-2 | NA | TRBV19 | CASKKSAQGAFGYTF | TGTGCCAGTAAAAAATCGGCCCAGGGGGCGTTTGGCTACACCTTC
NA | TRBJ2-1 | NA | TRBV7-6 | CASSKVFGVHEQFF | TGTGCCAGCAGCAAGGTGTTTGGGGTCCATGAGCAGTTCTTC
NA | TRBJ1-3 | few | TRBV30 | CAWTPGASGNTIYF | TGTGCCTGGACCCCAGGGGCCTCTGGAAACACCATATATTTT
NA | TRBJ1-2 | NA | TRBV7-2 | CASSLAVGDTYGYTF | TGTGCCAGCAGCTTAGCGGTAGGGGACACCTATGGCTACACCTTC
TRBD1 | TRBJ2-2 | NA | TRBV5-1 | CASSLAPPGTGRDTGELFF | TGCGCCAGCAGCTTGGCACCCCCCGGGACAGGGCGCGACACCGGGGAGCTGTTTTTT
TRBD1 | TRBJ1-1 | once | TRBV29-1 | CSVEGPGQAMNTEAFF | TGCAGCGTTGAAGGACCCGGACAGGCGATGAACACTGAAGCTTTCTTT
NA | TRBJ1-3 | NA | TRBV5-1 | CASSSESGNTIYF | TGCGCCAGCAGCTCGGAATCTGGAAACACCATATATTTT
TRBD1 | TRBJ1-2 | few | TRBV27 | CASSLFGTGDYGYTF | TGTGCCAGCAGTTTATTCGGGACAGGGGACTATGGCTACACCTTC
NA | TRBJ2-1 | NA | TRBV5-1 | CASSLETRTDEQFF | TGCGCCAGCAGCTTGGAGACTAGGACCGATGAGCAGTTCTTC
TRBD1 | TRBJ2-4 | NA | TRBV18 | CASSPTGMPKNIQYF | TGTGCCAGCTCACCGACAGGGATGCCCAAAAACATTCAGTACTTC
NA | TRBJ1-2 | NA | TRBV6-1 | CASSEASYGYTF | TGTGCCAGCAGTGAAGCTTCCTATGGCTACACCTTC
NA | TRBJ1-3 | NA | TRBV5-6 | CASSLVVGFRASGNTIYF | TGTGCCAGCAGCTTGGTGGTTGGTTTTCGTGCGTCTGGAAACACCATATATTTT
TRBD2 | TRBJ2-5 | NA | TRBV5-1 | CASSLDGLAGETQYF | TGCGCCAGCAGCTTGGATGGGCTAGCGGGGGAGACCCAGTACTTC
NA | TRBJ2-1 | once | TRBV5-1 | CASSLTPRDPFRNEQFF | TGCGCCAGCAGCTTGACGCCGAGGGACCCCTTTCGCAATGAGCAGTTCTTC
TRBD1 | TRBJ1-1 | NA | TRBV5-1 | CASSPRGDTEAFF | TGCGCCAGCAGTCCCAGGGGGGACACTGAAGCTTTCTTT
NA | TRBJ1-2 | few | TRBV6-1 | CASSPTGTANYGYTF | TGTGCCAGCAGCCCTACCGGGACGGCTAACTATGGCTACACCTTC
TRBD1 | TRBJ2-5 | few | TRBV2 | CASPDRGQETQYF | TGTGCCAGCCCGGACAGGGGCCAAGAGACCCAGTACTTC
NA | TRBJ2-3 | NA | TRBV5-1 | CASSLAGAADTQYF | TGCGCCAGCAGCTTGGCCGGGGCGGCCGATACGCAGTATTTT
TRBD2 | TRBJ2-1 | NA | TRBV7-2 | CASSKETSGGNNEQFF | TGTGCCAGCAGCAAGGAGACTAGCGGGGGCAACAATGAGCAGTTCTTC
NA | TRBJ2-5 | NA | TRBV4-1 | CASSHWGAGWQETQYF | TGCGCCAGCAGCCACTGGGGGGCAGGGTGGCAAGAGACCCAGTACTTC
NA | TRBJ2-1 | NA | TRBV11-2 | CASSHTSTGTPNNEQFF | TGTGCCAGCAGCCATACATCTACCGGGACTCCAAATAATGAGCAGTTCTTC
TRBD1 | TRBJ1-6 | few | TRBV19 | CASRTPGQGGNSPLHF | TGTGCCAGTAGAACTCCGGGACAGGGTGGGAATTCACCCCTCCACTTT
TRBD1 | TRBJ2-1 | once | TRBV2 | CATQPGTVNNEQFF | TGTGCCACGCAACCCGGGACAGTAAACAATGAGCAGTTCTTC
TRBD1 | TRBJ1-2 | NA | TRBV6-5 | CASSYVQGAQEAF | TGTGCCAGCAGTTACGTTCAGGGGGCGCAGGAGGCCTTC
NA | TRBJ2-2 | NA | TRBV7-2 | CASSLGWANTGELFF | TGTGCCAGCAGCTTAGGCTGGGCGAACACCGGGGAGCTGTTTTTT
TRBD2 | TRBJ2-5 | NA | TRBV29-1 | CSAISGAGETQYF | TGCAGCGCCATAAGCGGGGCCGGGGAGACCCAGTACTTC
NA | TRBJ2-3 | NA | TRBV5-1 | CASSFRGEGDTQYF | TGCGCCAGCAGCTTCAGGGGGGAGGGGGATACGCAGTATTTT
TRBD2 | TRBJ2-1 | medium-sized | TRBV25-1 | CASSAGTSGGIYNEQFF | TGTGCCAGCAGTGCCGGGACTAGCGGGGGGATTTACAATGAGCAGTTCTTC
NA | TRBJ1-5 | few | TRBV7-2 | CASSFYGSNQPQHF | TGTGCCAGCAGCTTTTACGGGAGCAATCAGCCCCAGCATTTT
NA | TRBJ2-5 | few | TRBV19 | CASSTTGVQETQYF | TGTGCCAGTAGTACCACAGGTGTCCAAGAGACCCAGTACTTC
NA | TRBJ2-5 | NA | TRBV29-1 | CSVGETQYF | TGCAGCGTTGGAGAGACCCAGTACTTC
NA | TRBJ2-1 | NA | TRBV7-2 | CASGVRSYNEQFF | TGTGCCAGCGGGGTCCGCTCCTACAATGAGCAGTTCTTC
NA | TRBJ2-5 | NA | TRBV7-2 | CASRSKGLSLGAQYF | TGTGCCAGCAGGAGCAAGGGACTCTCCCTGGGGGCCCAGTACTTC
NA | TRBJ2-5 | NA | TRBV19 | CASRGGRGGQETQYF | TGTGCCAGTAGGGGCGGCAGGGGCGGCCAAGAGACCCAGTACTTC
NA | TRBJ1-2 | once | TRBV5-1 | CASSQENYGYTF | TGCGCCAGCAGCCAGGAGAACTATGGCTACACCTTC
NA | TRBJ2-1 | NA | TRBV7-9 | CASSLWATRGDEQFF | TGTGCCAGCAGCTTGTGGGCGACGAGGGGGGATGAGCAGTTCTTC
NA | TRBJ1-2 | NA | TRBV19 | CASSMELSNYGYTF | TGTGCCAGTAGTATGGAACTAAGCAACTATGGCTACACCTTC
NA | TRBJ1-2 | NA | TRBV2 | CASSEAPGLAYGYTF | TGTGCCAGCAGTGAAGCGCCAGGACTTGCCTATGGCTACACCTTC
TRBD1 | TRBJ1-4 | NA | TRBV5-1 | CASRAGTANEKLFF | TGCGCCAGCCGAGCCGGGACAGCTAACGAAAAACTGTTTTTT
NA | TRBJ1-2 | once | TRBV15 | CATSRGGVGYGYTF | TGTGCCACCAGCAGAGGGGGTGTAGGGTATGGCTACACCTTC
NA | TRBJ1-6 | NA | TRBV15 | CATSTGTTNSPLHF | TGTGCCACCAGTACAGGGACTACTAATTCACCCCTCCACTTT
NA | TRBJ1-2 | NA | TRBV6-1 | CASRDGAGGYTF | TGTGCCAGCAGAGATGGGGCTGGCGGCTACACCTTC
NA | TRBJ1-1 | few | TRBV2 | CASSRSENTEAFF | TGTGCCAGCAGTCGATCCGAGAACACTGAAGCTTTCTTT
NA | TRBJ1-2 | NA | TRBV9 | CASSVVSHYGYTF | TGTGCCAGCAGCGTAGTGTCCCACTATGGCTACACCTTC